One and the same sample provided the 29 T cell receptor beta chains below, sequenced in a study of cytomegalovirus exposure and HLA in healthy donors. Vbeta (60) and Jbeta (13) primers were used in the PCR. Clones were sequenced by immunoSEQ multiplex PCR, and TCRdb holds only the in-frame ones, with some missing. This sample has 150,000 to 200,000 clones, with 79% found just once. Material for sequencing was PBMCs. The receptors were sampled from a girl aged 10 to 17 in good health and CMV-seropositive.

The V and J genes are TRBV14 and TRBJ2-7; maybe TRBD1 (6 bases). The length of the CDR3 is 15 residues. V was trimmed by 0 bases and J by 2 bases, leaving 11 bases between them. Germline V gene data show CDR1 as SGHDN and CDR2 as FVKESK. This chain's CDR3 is CASSQDRTATYEQYF. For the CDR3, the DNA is TGTGCCAGCAGCCAAGATCGGACAGCCACCTACGAGCAGTACTTC.

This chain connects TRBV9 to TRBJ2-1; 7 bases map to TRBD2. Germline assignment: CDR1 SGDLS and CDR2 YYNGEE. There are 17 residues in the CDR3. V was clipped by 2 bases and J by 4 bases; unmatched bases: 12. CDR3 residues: CASSVRVGAGKYNEQFF. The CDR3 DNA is TGTGCCAGCAGCGTCCGAGTGGGAGCGGGGAAATACAATGAGCAGTTCTTC.

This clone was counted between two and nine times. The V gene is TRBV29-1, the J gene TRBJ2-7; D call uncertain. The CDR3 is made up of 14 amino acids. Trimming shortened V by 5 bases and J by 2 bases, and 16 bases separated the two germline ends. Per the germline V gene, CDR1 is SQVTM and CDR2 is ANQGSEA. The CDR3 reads CSVKTPEAPYEQYF. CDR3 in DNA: TGCAGCGTTAAAACTCCCGAGGCACCCTACGAGCAGTACTTC.

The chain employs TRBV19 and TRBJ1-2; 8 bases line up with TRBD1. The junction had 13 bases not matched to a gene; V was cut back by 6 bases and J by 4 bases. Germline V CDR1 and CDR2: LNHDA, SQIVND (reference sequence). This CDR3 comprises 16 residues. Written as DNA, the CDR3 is TGTGCCAGTAGCCCCCAACGGACAGGGCCGATCTATGGCTACACCTTC. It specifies CASSPQRTGPIYGYTF.

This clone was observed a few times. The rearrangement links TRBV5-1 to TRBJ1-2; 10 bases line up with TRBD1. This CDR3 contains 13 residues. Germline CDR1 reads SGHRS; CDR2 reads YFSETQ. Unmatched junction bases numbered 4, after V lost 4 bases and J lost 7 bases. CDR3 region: CASSPDRGLGYTF. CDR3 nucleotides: TGCGCCAGCAGCCCCGACAGGGGGCTTGGCTACACCTTC.

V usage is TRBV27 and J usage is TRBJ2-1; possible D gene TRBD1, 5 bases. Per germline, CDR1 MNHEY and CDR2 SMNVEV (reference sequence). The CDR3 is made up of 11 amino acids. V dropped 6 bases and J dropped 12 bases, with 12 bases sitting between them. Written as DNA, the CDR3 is TGTGCCAGCAGCCTAGGGGATTCGCAGTTCTTC. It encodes CASSLGDSQFF.

The CDR3 nucleotides read TGTGCCAGCAGCTTGTTTCGGACAGGGGCTCTGGAAGAAAAACTGTTTTTT. This sequence encodes CASSLFRTGALEEKLFF. The chain is built from TRBV5-6 and TRBJ1-4, with 9 bases fitting TRBD1. The CDR3 length is 17 residues. J gave up 8 bases and V 1 base, and 12 bases lay outside the gene matches. CDR1 and CDR2 from the germline V gene are SGHDT and YYEEEE.

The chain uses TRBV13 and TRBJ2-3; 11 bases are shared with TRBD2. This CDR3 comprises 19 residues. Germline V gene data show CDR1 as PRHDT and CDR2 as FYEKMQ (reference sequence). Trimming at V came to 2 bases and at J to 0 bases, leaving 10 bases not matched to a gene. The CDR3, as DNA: TGTGCCAGCAGCTTAACCCTAGCGGGGGGCATTACTAGCACAGATACGCAGTATTTT. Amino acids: CASSLTLAGGITSTDTQYF.

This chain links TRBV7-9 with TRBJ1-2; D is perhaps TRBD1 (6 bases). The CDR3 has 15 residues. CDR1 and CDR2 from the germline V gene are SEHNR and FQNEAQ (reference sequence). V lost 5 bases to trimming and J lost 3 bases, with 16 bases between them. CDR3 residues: CASSDPLTGYYGYTF. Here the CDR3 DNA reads TGTGCCAGCAGCGACCCGCTAACAGGGTACTATGGCTACACCTTC. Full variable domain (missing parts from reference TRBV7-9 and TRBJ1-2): DTGVSQNPRHKITKRGQNVTFRCDPISEHNRLYWYRQTLGQGPEFLTYFQNEAQLEKSRLLSDRFSAERPKGSFSTLEIQRTEQGDSAMYLCASSDPLTGYYGYTFGSGTRLTVV.

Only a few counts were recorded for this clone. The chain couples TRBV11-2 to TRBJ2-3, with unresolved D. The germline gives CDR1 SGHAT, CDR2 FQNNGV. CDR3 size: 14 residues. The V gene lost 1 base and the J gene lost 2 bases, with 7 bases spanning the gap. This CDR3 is CASSLGVFTDTQYF. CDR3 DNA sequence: TGTGCCAGCAGCTTAGGTGTCTTCACAGATACGCAGTATTTT.

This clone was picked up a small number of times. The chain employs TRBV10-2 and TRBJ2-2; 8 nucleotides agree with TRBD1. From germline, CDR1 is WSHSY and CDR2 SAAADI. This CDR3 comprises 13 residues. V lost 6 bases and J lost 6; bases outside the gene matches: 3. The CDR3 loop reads CASRGQEAGELFF. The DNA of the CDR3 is TGCGCCAGCAGGGGACAGGAGGCCGGGGAGCTGTTTTTT.

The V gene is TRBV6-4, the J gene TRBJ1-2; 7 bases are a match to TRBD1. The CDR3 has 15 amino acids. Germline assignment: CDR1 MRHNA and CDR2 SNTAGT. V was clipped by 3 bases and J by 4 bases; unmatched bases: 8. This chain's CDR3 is CASSDEPGQSYGYTF. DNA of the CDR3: TGTGCCAGCAGTGATGAACCGGGACAGTCCTATGGCTACACCTTC.

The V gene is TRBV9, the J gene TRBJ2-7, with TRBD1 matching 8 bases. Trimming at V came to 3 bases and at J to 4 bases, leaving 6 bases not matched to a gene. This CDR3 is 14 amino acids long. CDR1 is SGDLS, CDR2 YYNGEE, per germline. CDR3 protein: CASSAGQGEYEQYF. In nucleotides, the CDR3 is TGTGCCAGCAGCGCTGGACAGGGAGAATACGAGCAGTACTTC. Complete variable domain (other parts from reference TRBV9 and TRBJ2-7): DSGVTQTPKHLITATGQRVTLRCSPRSGDLSVYWYQQSLDQGLQFLIQYYNGEERAKGNILERFSAQQFPDLHSELNLSSLELGDSALYFCASSAGQGEYEQYFGPGTRLTVT.

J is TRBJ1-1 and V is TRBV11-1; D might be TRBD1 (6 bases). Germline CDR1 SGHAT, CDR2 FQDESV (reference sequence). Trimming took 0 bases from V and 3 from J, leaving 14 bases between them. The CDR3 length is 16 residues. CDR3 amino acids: CASSLAAQGSYTEAFF. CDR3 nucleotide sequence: TGTGCCAGCAGCTTAGCCGCCCAGGGGTCCTACACTGAAGCTTTCTTT.

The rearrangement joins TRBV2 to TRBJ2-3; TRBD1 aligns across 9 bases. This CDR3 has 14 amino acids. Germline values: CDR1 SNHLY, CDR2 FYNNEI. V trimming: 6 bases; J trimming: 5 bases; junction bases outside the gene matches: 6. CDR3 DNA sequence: TGTGCCAGCAGCTCGGACAGGGGAGAAGATACGCAGTATTTT. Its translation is CASSSDRGEDTQYF. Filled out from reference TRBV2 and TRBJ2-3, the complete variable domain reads EPEVTQTPSHQVTQMGQEVILRCVPISNHLYFYWYRQILGQKVEFLVSFYNNEISEKSEIFDDQFSVERPDGSNFTLKIRSTKLEDSAMYFCASSSDRGEDTQYFGPGTRLTVL.

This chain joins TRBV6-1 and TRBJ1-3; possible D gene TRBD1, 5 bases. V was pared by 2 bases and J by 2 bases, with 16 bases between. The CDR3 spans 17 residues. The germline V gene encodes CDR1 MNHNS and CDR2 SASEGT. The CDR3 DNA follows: TGTGCCAGCAGTGAATATCGTTCAGGGAATACTGGAAACACCATATATTTT. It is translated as CASSEYRSGNTGNTIYF.

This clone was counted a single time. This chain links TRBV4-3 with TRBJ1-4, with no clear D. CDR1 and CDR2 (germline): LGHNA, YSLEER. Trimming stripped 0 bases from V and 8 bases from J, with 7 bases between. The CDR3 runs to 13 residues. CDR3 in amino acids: CASSQDPGEKLFF. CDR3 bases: TGCGCCAGCAGCCAAGATCCGGGGGAAAAACTGTTTTTT.

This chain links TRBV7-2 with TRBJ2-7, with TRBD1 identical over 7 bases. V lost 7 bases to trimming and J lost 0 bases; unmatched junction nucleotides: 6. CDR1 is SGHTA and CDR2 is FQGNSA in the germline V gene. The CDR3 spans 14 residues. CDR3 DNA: TGTGCCAGCACCTTGGACAGGAGCTCCTACGAGCAGTACTTC. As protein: CASTLDRSSYEQYF.

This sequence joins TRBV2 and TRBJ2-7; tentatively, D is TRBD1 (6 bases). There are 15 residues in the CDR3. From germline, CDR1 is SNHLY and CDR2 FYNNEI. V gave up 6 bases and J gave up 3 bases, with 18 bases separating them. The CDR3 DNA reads TGTGCCAGCAGGATAAGGTTGGACAGCTACTACGAGCAGTACTTC. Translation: CASRIRLDSYYEQYF.

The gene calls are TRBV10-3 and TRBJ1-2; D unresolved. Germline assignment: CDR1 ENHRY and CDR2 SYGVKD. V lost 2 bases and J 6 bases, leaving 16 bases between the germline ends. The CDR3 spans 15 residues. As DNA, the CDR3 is TGTGCCATCAGTGAGCGAGGGAGGGAGCAACATGGCTACACCTTC. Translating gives CAISERGREQHGYTF.

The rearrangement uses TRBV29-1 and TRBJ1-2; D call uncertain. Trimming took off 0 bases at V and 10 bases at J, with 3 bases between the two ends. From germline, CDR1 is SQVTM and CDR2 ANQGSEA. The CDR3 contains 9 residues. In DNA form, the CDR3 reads TGCAGCGTTGAAGATCTCTACACCTTC. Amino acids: CSVEDLYTF.

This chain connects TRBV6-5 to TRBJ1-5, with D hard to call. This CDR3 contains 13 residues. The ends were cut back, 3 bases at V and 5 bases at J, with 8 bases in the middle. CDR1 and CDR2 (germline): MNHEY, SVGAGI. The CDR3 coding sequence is TGTGCCAGCAGTTATCCTCCAGATCAGCCCCAGCATTTT. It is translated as CASSYPPDQPQHF.

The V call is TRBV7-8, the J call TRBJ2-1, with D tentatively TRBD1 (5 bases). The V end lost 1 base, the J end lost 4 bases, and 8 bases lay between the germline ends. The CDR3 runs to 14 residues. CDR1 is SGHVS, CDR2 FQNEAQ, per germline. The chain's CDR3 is CASSLDDSYNEQFF. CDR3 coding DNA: TGTGCCAGCAGCTTAGACGACAGTTACAATGAGCAGTTCTTC.

CDR3 amino acids: CGGGQGYNEQFF. The CDR3 DNA sequence: TGCGGTGGGGGACAGGGGTACAATGAGCAGTTCTTC. The rearrangement links TRBV29-1 to TRBJ2-1; 10 nucleotides align to TRBD1. The CDR3 consists of 12 residues. Germline lookup yields CDR1 SQVTM and CDR2 ANQGSEA.

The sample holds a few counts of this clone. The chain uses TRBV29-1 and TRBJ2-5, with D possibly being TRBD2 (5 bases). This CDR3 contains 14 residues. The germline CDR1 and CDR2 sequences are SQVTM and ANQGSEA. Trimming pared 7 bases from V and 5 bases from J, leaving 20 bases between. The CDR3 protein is CSGIDTEVVETQYF. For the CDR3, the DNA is TGCAGCGGAATCGACACGGAGGTTGTGGAGACCCAGTACTTC.

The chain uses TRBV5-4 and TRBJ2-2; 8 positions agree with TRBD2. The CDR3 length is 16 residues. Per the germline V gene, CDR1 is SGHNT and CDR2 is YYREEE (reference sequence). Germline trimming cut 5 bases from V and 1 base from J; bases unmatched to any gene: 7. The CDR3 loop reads CASSPAGGRNTGELFF. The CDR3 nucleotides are TGTGCCAGCAGTCCCGCGGGGGGCCGGAACACCGGGGAGCTGTTTTTT.

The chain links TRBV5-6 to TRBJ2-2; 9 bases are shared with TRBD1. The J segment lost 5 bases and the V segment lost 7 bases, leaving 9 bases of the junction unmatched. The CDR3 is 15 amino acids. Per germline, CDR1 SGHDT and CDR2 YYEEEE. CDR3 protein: CASSAPGQGTGELFF. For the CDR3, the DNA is TGTGCCAGCTCTGCTCCGGGACAGGGAACCGGGGAGCTGTTTTTT.

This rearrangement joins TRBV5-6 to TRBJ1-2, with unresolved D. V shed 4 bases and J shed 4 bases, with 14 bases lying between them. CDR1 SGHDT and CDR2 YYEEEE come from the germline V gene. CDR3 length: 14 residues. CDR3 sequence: CASSSSGPLYGYTF. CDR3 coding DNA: TGTGCCAGCAGCAGCAGTGGGCCCCTCTATGGCTACACCTTC.

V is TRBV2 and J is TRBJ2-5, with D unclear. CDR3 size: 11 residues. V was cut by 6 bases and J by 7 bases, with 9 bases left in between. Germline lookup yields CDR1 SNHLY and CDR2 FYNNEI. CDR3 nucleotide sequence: TGTGCCAGCAGCCCAGTCCTGACCCAGTACTTC. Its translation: CASSPVLTQYF.